Reported below is one TCR beta chain. This clonotype was recorded many times. Its antigen is unknown. The record has no base qualities; no much larger clone is one base away. The data are from a study of T cells after yellow fever vaccination (dated by TCRdb to between 2018 and 2021). In the study overall: Libraries from fractions with low cell numbers were prepared with the SMART-Seq v4 Ultra Low Input RNA kit. To follow T-cell clones before and after both primary and booster YFV17D yellow fever vaccination, bulk TCR alpha and beta repertoires underwent longitudinal sequencing. The cohort comprised two healthy male donors, one aged 18 to 30 and one aged 30 to 40 years. Bulk PBMC replicates and cell subsets were isolated from blood drawn at multiple timepoints before and after both primary and secondary immunization.

TCR cDNA was synthesized by 5'RACE template switching, through which a universal primer site and unique molecular identifiers were introduced. cDNA synthesis was primed from both the TCR alpha and TCR beta constant segments. Library amplification used two PCR steps, and the second PCR step added sample barcodes and sequencing adapters. Libraries were sequenced on Illumina HiSeq 2500 (2x100 bp) or NovaSeq (2x150 bp). Regarding the original processing steps: MIGEC handled demultiplexing of reads and collapsing into UMI consensus sequences, while MiXCR performed V(D)J alignment. Vaccine-responding clonotypes were identified with edgeR using replicate PBMC samples, with FDR below 0.01 and a log2 fold change above 5 up to day 15 being required. CD4 or CD8 identity was assigned to each bulk clonotype according to whether the clonotype was present at higher abundance in the sequenced CD4 repertoire or the sequenced CD8 repertoire. TCRdb itself trimmed the public reads at Q25 with fastp, ran MiXCR and retained productive beta chains. Entries that share a CDR3 protein sequence are merged under the most common genes and DNA. The V and J calls and clone size come from TCRdb's table, not from the authors' own analysis. Across this sample there are tens of thousands of distinct CDR3 sequences, with approximately 7.4% seen only once. Clones ranked in the top ten supply just over 35% of the sample.

In the paper's terms, the treatment or condition label means: live attenuated yellow fever vaccine strain. A standard Ficoll-Paque protocol was used to isolate PBMCs from peripheral blood. Dynabeads CD4 and CD8 positive selection kits were used to isolate CD4 and CD8 T-cell fractions. TriZol was used to extract RNA from bulk PBMCs, CD4 and CD8 fractions, and dextramer-positive and dextramer-negative fractions. The germline V gene (reference sequence) sets CDR1 to DFQATT and CDR2 to SNEGSKA. Compared with germline, V lacks 4 bases and J lacks 5 bases; bases without a gene match: 10. Including the terminal cysteine and phenylalanine, the CDR3 comprises 14 residues. The DNA shown is the 42-base CDR3, in frame from base 1. Results and caveats for the whole study, not just this receptor: A small share of clonotypes was detected in both CD4 and CD8 compartments, with the overlap likely arising from convergent recombination. Compared with the primary T-cell response, the secondary T-cell response was faster but weaker, reaching its peak on day 5 rather than on day 15. The study included only a couple of donors, which limits how far the findings can be generalized. Most clones expanded after primary vaccination (approximately 97% of CD4 and 80% to 90% of CD8) were re-detected after the booster, suggesting that broad memory maintenance occurred. FACS-sorted repertoires could contain abundant contaminating clonotypes from the bulk population, so computational filtering was required.

Material: CD8+ T cells sorted from PBMCs, obtained 15 days after the yellow fever booster vaccination. The TCR sequence derives from a man aged 25-45 years who received the YFV17D yellow fever vaccine. The V and J segments used are TRBV20-1 and TRBJ1-2; TRBD1 lines up with 7 middle nucleotides. The bases read TGCAGTGCTAAAGGGACAGCTTCCTTTTATGGCTACACCTTC. Protein translation: CSAKGTASFYGYTF.